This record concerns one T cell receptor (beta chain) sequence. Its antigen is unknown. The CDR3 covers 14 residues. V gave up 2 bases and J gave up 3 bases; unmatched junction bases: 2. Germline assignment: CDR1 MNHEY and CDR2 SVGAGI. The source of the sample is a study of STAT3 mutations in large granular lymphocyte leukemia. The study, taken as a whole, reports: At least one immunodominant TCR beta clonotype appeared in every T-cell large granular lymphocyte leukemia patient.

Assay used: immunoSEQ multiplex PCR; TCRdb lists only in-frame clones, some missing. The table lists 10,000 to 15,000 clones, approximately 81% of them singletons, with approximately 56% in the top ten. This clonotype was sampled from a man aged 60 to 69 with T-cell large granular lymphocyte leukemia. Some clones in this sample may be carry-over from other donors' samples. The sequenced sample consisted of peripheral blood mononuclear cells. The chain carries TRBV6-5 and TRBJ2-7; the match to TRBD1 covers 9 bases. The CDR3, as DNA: TGTGCCAGCAGTTACAGGGGACAGGGCTACGAGCAGTACTTC. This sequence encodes CASSYRGQGYEQYF.